This TCR beta chain originates from a study of blood T cell repertoires in COVID-19. On the study more broadly: The samples span acute and convalescent COVID-19 from the United States, Italy and Spain. PBMCs, B-cell-depleted T cells, or T cells provided the cDNA or gDNA that made up the material.

This clone showed up just a few times. In the authors' methods: Reference gene primer amplification in the assay estimated nucleated cell counts. Measured with immunoSEQ multiplex PCR; TCRdb has only the in-frame clones, and not every one. V, J and clone size were drawn from that table, and D and trimming were deduced from the DNA. There are approximately 72,000 clones in the sample; 70% to 90% occur only once, and 20% to 25% lies in the top ten. The sequence came from a man between 50 and 59 years old with acute or convalescent COVID-19. Sequencing was carried out using peripheral blood.

The chain's CDR3 is CASKLDRNTGELFF. The CDR3 DNA reads as TGTGCCAGCAAGTTGGACAGGAACACCGGGGAGCTGTTTTTT. The chain carries TRBV2 and TRBJ2-2; possibly TRBD1 for D (6 bases). This CDR3 spans 14 amino acids. Trimming stripped 7 bases from V and 1 base from J, with 10 bases between. Germline CDR1 and CDR2: SNHLY and FYNNEI.